This is a list of T cell receptor beta chains from one sample in a study of response to subunit inactivated influenza vaccine. TCRdb passed the RT-PCR reads through MiXCR, listing each CDR3 protein once. In the table there are about 780,000 distinct CDR3 sequences, around 18% of which are singletons. The sample in question was PBMCs from blood, obtained less than 6 days after vaccination. These receptors were taken from a man in his fifties who received an inactivated influenza vaccine. CDR3s include the opening cysteine and the closing phenylalanine or tryptophan. D genes are given only for firm matches. Size is stated for part of the rows, as once, few or many counts, or as a class when the clone is expanded.

d_call: TRBD1
v_call: TRBV12-3/TRBV12-4
cdr3_length: 14
j_call: TRBJ2-5
clone_size: .
cdr3_aa: CASSRQNRGETQYF
cdr3_nt: TGTGCCAGCAGCCGCCAAAACAGGGGTGAGACCCAGTACTTC

d_call: .
v_call: TRBV7-9
cdr3_length: 12
j_call: TRBJ2-1
clone_size: many
cdr3_aa: CASTVRLDEQFF
cdr3_nt: TGTGCCAGCACAGTTCGGTTGGATGAGCAGTTCTTC

d_call: .
v_call: TRBV10-3
cdr3_length: 14
j_call: TRBJ2-1
clone_size: many
cdr3_aa: CATRDLSSYNEQFF
cdr3_nt: TGTGCCACCCGGGACTTGAGCTCCTACAATGAGCAGTTCTTC

d_call: .
v_call: TRBV7-9
cdr3_length: 15
j_call: TRBJ2-3
clone_size: .
cdr3_aa: CASSLGERSTDTQYF
cdr3_nt: TGTGCCAGCAGCTTAGGGGAGAGAAGCACAGATACGCAGTATTTT

d_call: TRBD2
v_call: TRBV29-1
cdr3_length: 13
j_call: TRBJ2-1
clone_size: .
cdr3_aa: CSVGSGSYNEQFF
cdr3_nt: TGCAGCGTGGGTAGCGGGTCCTACAATGAGCAGTTCTTC

d_call: .
v_call: TRBV4-1
cdr3_length: 16
j_call: TRBJ2-1
clone_size: .
cdr3_aa: CASSQADSSSYNEQFF
cdr3_nt: TGCGCCAGCAGCCAAGCGGACTCGAGCTCCTACAATGAGCAGTTCTTC

d_call: .
v_call: TRBV7-6
cdr3_length: 14
j_call: TRBJ2-1
clone_size: many
cdr3_aa: CASSLGPTYNEQFF
cdr3_nt: TGTGCCAGCAGCTTAGGGCCTACTTACAATGAGCAGTTCTTC

d_call: .
v_call: TRBV5-1
cdr3_length: 15
j_call: TRBJ2-7
clone_size: .
cdr3_aa: CASSLIDPHYYEQYF
cdr3_nt: TGCGCCAGCAGCTTGATTGACCCCCACTACTACGAGCAGTACTTC

d_call: TRBD2
v_call: TRBV7-2
cdr3_length: 16
j_call: TRBJ2-3
clone_size: .
cdr3_aa: CASSFGGSRWADTQYF
cdr3_nt: TGTGCCAGCAGCTTCGGCGGGAGTAGATGGGCAGATACGCAGTATTTT

d_call: TRBD2
v_call: TRBV20-1
cdr3_length: 13
j_call: TRBJ2-7
clone_size: many
cdr3_aa: CSAPGLAGLEQYF
cdr3_nt: TGCAGTGCCCCGGGACTAGCGGGACTCGAGCAGTACTTC

d_call: .
v_call: TRBV4-3
cdr3_length: 15
j_call: TRBJ2-7
clone_size: .
cdr3_aa: CASSQSVGGSYEQYF
cdr3_nt: TGCGCCAGCAGCCAGAGCGTTGGGGGGTCCTACGAGCAGTACTTC

d_call: .
v_call: TRBV7-8
cdr3_length: 11
j_call: TRBJ1-1
clone_size: few
cdr3_aa: CASREGTEAFF
cdr3_nt: TGTGCCAGCAGGGAGGGTACTGAAGCTTTCTTT

d_call: .
v_call: TRBV29-1
cdr3_length: 12
j_call: TRBJ2-7
clone_size: .
cdr3_aa: CSIRGTDYEQYF
cdr3_nt: TGCAGCATCCGGGGAACCGACTACGAGCAGTACTTC

d_call: .
v_call: TRBV29-1
cdr3_length: 15
j_call: TRBJ2-5
clone_size: .
cdr3_aa: CSVELRDRPSETQYF
cdr3_nt: TGCAGCGTTGAACTCCGTGACAGGCCGTCAGAGACCCAGTACTTC

d_call: TRBD1
v_call: TRBV4-3
cdr3_length: 16
j_call: TRBJ2-7
clone_size: few
cdr3_aa: CASSQDRGTGSDEQYF
cdr3_nt: TGCGCCAGCAGCCAAGATCGTGGGACAGGGAGCGACGAGCAGTACTTC

d_call: .
v_call: TRBV6-5
cdr3_length: 15
j_call: TRBJ2-7
clone_size: few
cdr3_aa: CASSYSGGPDYEQYF
cdr3_nt: TGTGCCAGCAGTTACTCCGGGGGTCCAGATTACGAGCAGTACTTC

d_call: .
v_call: TRBV20-1
cdr3_length: 15
j_call: TRBJ1-5
clone_size: few
cdr3_aa: CSARAGPSRSWPQHF
cdr3_nt: TGCAGTGCTAGAGCGGGTCCGAGCAGGAGCTGGCCCCAGCATTTT

d_call: .
v_call: TRBV7-2
cdr3_length: 14
j_call: TRBJ2-7
clone_size: few
cdr3_aa: CASSFAGFAYEQYF
cdr3_nt: TGTGCCAGCAGCTTTGCAGGGTTCGCCTACGAGCAGTACTTC

d_call: .
v_call: TRBV7-6
cdr3_length: 15
j_call: TRBJ2-1
clone_size: many
cdr3_aa: CASSFPGQRDDEQFF
cdr3_nt: TGTGCCAGCAGCTTTCCGGGACAGCGGGATGATGAGCAGTTCTTC

d_call: TRBD2
v_call: TRBV24-1
cdr3_length: 13
j_call: TRBJ2-5
clone_size: few
cdr3_aa: CATRTTSGETQYF
cdr3_nt: TGTGCCACCAGGACCACTAGCGGAGAGACCCAGTACTTC

d_call: .
v_call: TRBV5-1
cdr3_length: 15
j_call: TRBJ2-5
clone_size: few
cdr3_aa: CASRTSGQYQETQYF
cdr3_nt: TGCGCCAGCAGGACTTCCGGACAGTACCAAGAGACCCAGTACTTC

d_call: TRBD2
v_call: TRBV28
cdr3_length: 16
j_call: TRBJ2-1
clone_size: many
cdr3_aa: CASSLLAGGSYNEQFF
cdr3_nt: TGTGCCAGCAGTTTATTAGCGGGAGGCTCCTACAATGAGCAGTTCTTC

d_call: .
v_call: TRBV12-3/TRBV12-4
cdr3_length: 15
j_call: TRBJ2-1
clone_size: .
cdr3_aa: CASSRTGTTTREQFF
cdr3_nt: TGTGCCAGCAGTCGAACCGGGACCACTACCCGGGAGCAGTTCTTC

d_call: TRBD2
v_call: TRBV20-1
cdr3_length: 15
j_call: TRBJ2-7
clone_size: few
cdr3_aa: CSARSTGTRVHEQYF
cdr3_nt: TGCAGTGCTAGATCGACCGGGACTAGGGTCCACGAGCAGTACTTC

d_call: .
v_call: TRBV12-3/TRBV12-4
cdr3_length: 13
j_call: TRBJ2-1
clone_size: .
cdr3_aa: CASNVDRYNEQFF
cdr3_nt: TGTGCCAGCAATGTTGACAGGTACAATGAGCAGTTCTTC

d_call: TRBD2
v_call: TRBV25-1
cdr3_length: 16
j_call: TRBJ2-1
clone_size: many
cdr3_aa: CASSETSGSSYNEQFF
cdr3_nt: TGTGCCAGCAGTGAAACCAGCGGGAGCTCCTACAATGAGCAGTTCTTC

d_call: TRBD2
v_call: TRBV5-5
cdr3_length: 14
j_call: TRBJ2-7
clone_size: few
cdr3_aa: CASSLVGLASEQYF
cdr3_nt: TGTGCCAGCAGCTTGGTGGGACTAGCCAGCGAGCAGTACTTC

d_call: .
v_call: TRBV7-9
cdr3_length: 17
j_call: TRBJ1-2
clone_size: .
cdr3_aa: CASSLAPLSGTNYGYTF
cdr3_nt: TGTGCCAGCAGCTTAGCCCCTTTGTCAGGGACTAACTATGGCTACACCTTC

d_call: .
v_call: TRBV10-3
cdr3_length: 18
j_call: TRBJ2-1
clone_size: few
cdr3_aa: CAISESDRLVGSYNEQFF
cdr3_nt: TGTGCCATCAGTGAGTCGGATAGACTAGTCGGCTCCTACAATGAGCAGTTCTTC

d_call: TRBD2
v_call: TRBV20-1
cdr3_length: 16
j_call: TRBJ2-5
clone_size: few
cdr3_aa: CSARVITGLVAETQYF
cdr3_nt: TGCAGTGCTAGAGTTATTACGGGACTAGTTGCGGAGACCCAGTACTTC

d_call: TRBD2
v_call: TRBV10-3
cdr3_length: 18
j_call: TRBJ2-2
clone_size: few
cdr3_aa: CAISSGLAGGGRTGELFF
cdr3_nt: TGTGCCATCAGTTCGGGACTAGCGGGAGGAGGACGCACCGGGGAGCTGTTTTTT

d_call: .
v_call: TRBV7-2
cdr3_length: 17
j_call: TRBJ2-2
clone_size: few
cdr3_aa: CASSLLPNRLFTGELFF
cdr3_nt: TGTGCCAGCAGCCTTTTGCCCAACAGGCTTTTCACCGGGGAGCTGTTTTTT

d_call: .
v_call: TRBV5-5
cdr3_length: 14
j_call: TRBJ2-1
clone_size: .
cdr3_aa: CASSVGPPSREQFF
cdr3_nt: TGTGCCAGCAGCGTGGGACCGCCAAGCCGTGAGCAGTTCTTC

d_call: TRBD2
v_call: TRBV28
cdr3_length: 14
j_call: TRBJ2-7
clone_size: .
cdr3_aa: CASSVSGRSYEQYF
cdr3_nt: TGTGCCAGCAGTGTTAGCGGGAGGTCCTACGAGCAGTACTTC

d_call: TRBD1
v_call: TRBV6-5
cdr3_length: 13
j_call: TRBJ1-4
clone_size: .
cdr3_aa: CASSYVGTGELFF
cdr3_nt: TGTGCCAGCAGTTACGTGGGGACAGGGGAACTGTTTTTT

d_call: TRBD1
v_call: TRBV12-3/TRBV12-4
cdr3_length: 15
j_call: TRBJ1-6
clone_size: .
cdr3_aa: CASSPGQGISSPLHF
cdr3_nt: TGTGCCAGCAGTCCTGGACAGGGAATAAGTTCACCCCTCCACTTT

d_call: .
v_call: TRBV6-2/TRBV6-3
cdr3_length: 13
j_call: TRBJ2-2
clone_size: .
cdr3_aa: CAVPGRDAGELFF
cdr3_nt: TGTGCCGTTCCGGGCAGGGACGCCGGGGAGCTGTTTTTT